This T cell receptor (beta chain) is from a study of blood T cell repertoires in COVID-19 (dated by TCRdb to the early 2020s). Broadly, across the study: Collaborator samples came from the United States, Italy and Spain and covered acute and convalescent phases of COVID-19. The prospective study material was composed of cDNA or gDNA derived from T cells, B-cell-depleted T cells, or PBMCs. The dataset comprised deeply sampled blood TCRbeta repertoires from subjects exposed to, actively infected with, or recovered from COVID-19. The repertoires were released in a freely available public database meant as a resource for research on the immune response to SARS-CoV-2. The samples were drawn from two sources: the first 160 participants of the ongoing ImmuneRACE study, and 950 to 1,500 subjects contributed by 6 global collaborators. Nearly every sample came with metadata listing a de-identified subject ID, COVID-19 status, age in years and sex. HLA class I and class II types, where available, came from metadata supplied by the sample provider rather than from assay-based typing.

Points the paper makes about the study in general: The amount of clinical and demographic metadata varied by source and participant and was provided uncurated.

TCRbeta CDR3 regions were amplified from genomic DNA by means of the immunoSEQ Assay, a bias-controlled multiplex PCR. In the authors' own workflow: Nucleated cell counts per sample were estimated from amplification of reference gene primers within the assay. Sequence reads were collapsed and filtered to measure the absolute abundance of every unique TCRbeta CDR3 rearrangement. For each sample, productive Simpson clonality was calculated by taking the square root of Simpson's diversity index across productive rearrangements. The table comes from immuneACCESS by way of TCRdb, which keeps in-frame sequences with V and J called. Part of the clones is missing from these tables; in studies checked, under half for an unresolved V gene and the rest for unknown reasons. V, J and clone size are those of that table, while D and trimming were read from the DNA. The sample has 390,000 or so clones on record, approximately 90% of them singletons. The ten largest clones represent approximately 9.3% of the sample.

Participants in the prospective study were aged roughly 18 to 89 years, lived in 20 to 25 United States geographic areas, and enrolled through a virtual design. To assign participants to cohorts, the prospective study relied on clinical history that participants themselves reported in a screening survey and a study questionnaire. ImmuneRACE Cohort 3 recovered participants were defined by two consecutive negative NP/OP PCR tests, healthcare professional clearance, or symptom resolution. In the prospective study, mobile phlebotomists collected whole blood, serum and a nasopharyngeal or oropharyngeal swab from each participant. Prospective study participants could optionally give additional blood draws and questionnaires over an approximately 2-month period. Before DNA extraction, prospective study blood samples were shipped either frozen or at room temperature. The V end loses 2 bases and the J end loses 14 bases, and a stretch of 10 bases separates them. Based on the germline V gene, the CDR1 and CDR2 sequences are MDHEN and SYDVKM. The cysteine opens and the phenylalanine closes a CDR3 of 11 amino acids. Only the CDR3 portion is preserved as DNA: 33 bases, with reading frame beginning at the first base.

Of note for this clone: This clone's antigen is unknown. The sample holds no much larger clone one base away, and base qualities are not on file.

The TCR sequence derives from a woman between 50 and 59 years old who had recovered from COVID-19. Recombination connected TRBV28 to TRBJ2-1; TRBD1 is possibly the D segment (6 matching bases). Sequencing used PBMCs or T cells enriched from blood (not recorded which). This receptor carries the CDR3 CASSLRGMEFF. The DNA sequence reads TGTGCCAGCAGTTTAAGGGGGATGGAGTTCTTC.